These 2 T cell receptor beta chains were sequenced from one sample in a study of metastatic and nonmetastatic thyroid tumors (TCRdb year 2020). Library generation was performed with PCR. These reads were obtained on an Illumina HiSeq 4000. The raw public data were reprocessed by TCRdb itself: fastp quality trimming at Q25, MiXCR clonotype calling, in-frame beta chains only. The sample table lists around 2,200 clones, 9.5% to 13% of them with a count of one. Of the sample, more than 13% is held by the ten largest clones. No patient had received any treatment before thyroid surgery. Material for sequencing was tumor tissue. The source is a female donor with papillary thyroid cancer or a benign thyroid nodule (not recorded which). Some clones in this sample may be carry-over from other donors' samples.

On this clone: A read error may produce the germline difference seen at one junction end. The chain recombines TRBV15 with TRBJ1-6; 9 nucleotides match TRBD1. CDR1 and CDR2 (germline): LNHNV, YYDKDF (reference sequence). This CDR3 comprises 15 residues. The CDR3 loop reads CATGRQTGGNSPLRF. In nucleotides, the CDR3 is TGTGCCACCGGCCGGCAGACAGGGGGAAATTCACCCCTCCGCTTT. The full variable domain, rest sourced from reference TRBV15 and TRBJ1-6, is DAMVIQNPRYQVTQFGKPVTLSCSQTLNHNVMYWYQQKSSQAPKLLFHYYDKDFNNEADTPDNFQSRRPNTSFCFLDIRSPGLGDTAMYLCATGRQTGGNSPLRFGNGTRLTVT.

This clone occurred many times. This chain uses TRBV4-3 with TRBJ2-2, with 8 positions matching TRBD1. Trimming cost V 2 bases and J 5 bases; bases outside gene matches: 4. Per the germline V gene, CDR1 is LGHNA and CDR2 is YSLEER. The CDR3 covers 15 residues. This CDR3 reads CASSQNRGSTGELFF. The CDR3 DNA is TGCGCCAGCAGCCAAAACAGGGGGAGTACCGGGGAGCTGTTTTTT.